What follows describes a single T cell receptor beta chain. Antigen unknown. The CDR3 is 15 residues long. Looked up from germline, CDR1 is SGHRS and CDR2 is YFSETQ. Trimming took off 0 bases at V and 4 bases at J, with 10 bases between the two ends. This sample was taken from a study of cytomegalovirus exposure and HLA in healthy donors. 13 Jbeta primers and 60 Vbeta primers were used for the PCR. The assay was immunoSEQ multiplex PCR, and TCRdb's table has in-frame clones only and misses some. The sample includes roughly 170,000 clones, 80% seen only once; the top ten take 6% to 7.5%. The study's findings and limits: The authors confirmed in vitro that a few CMV-associated chains were specific for CMV antigens.

This chain links TRBV5-1 with TRBJ2-2; D is undetermined. This sequence originates from a man aged 30 to 39 in good health and CMV-seropositive. The specimen was PBMCs. The CDR3 DNA sequence: TGCGCCAGCAGCTTGGTCCAGGATTCCACCGGGGAGCTGTTTTTT. Its translation is CASSLVQDSTGELFF.